The clone carrying this T cell receptor (beta chain) was counted only a few times. The antigen remains undetermined. The 5'RACE template-switching step produced TCR cDNA and added a universal primer site and UMIs. MiXCR, run by TCRdb on the 5' RACE reads, gives a single entry per CDR3 protein. The sample records some 390,000 distinct CDR3 sequences, approximately 19% being singletons. The data were taken from a study of T cells after yellow fever vaccination. General study findings and limits: Contamination of FACS-sorted repertoires by abundant clonotypes from the bulk population could occur. At 95% to 98% for CD4 and 70% to 90% for CD8, most primary-vaccination clones showed up again after the booster.

The CDR3 consists of 14 residues. Trimming cost V 2 bases and J 9 bases; bases outside gene matches: 7. Germline CDR1 and CDR2: SGDLS and YYNGEE. This receptor was obtained from a man between 18 and 35 years old who received the YFV17D yellow fever vaccine. V usage is TRBV9 and J usage is TRBJ2-1, with TRBD1 matching over 8 bases. The material was PBMCs, obtained before the yellow fever booster vaccination. The CDR3 DNA reads as TGTGCCAGCAGCGTCATCAGGGGGCCGGGTGAGCAGTTCTTC. Amino acid sequence: CASSVIRGPGEQFF.